These 15 T cell receptor beta chains originate from one sample sequenced in a study of beta chain features in type 1 diabetes. Study findings and constraints: Researchers report that Type 1 diabetes patients had moderately but significantly shorter TCRB CDR3s across all four CD4+ subsets.

Antigens of these TCRs are unknown. Expressed TCRB transcripts were sequenced because the entire RNA isolate underwent reverse transcription. Clones were sequenced by immunoSEQ multiplex PCR, and TCRdb holds only the in-frame ones, with some missing. Seen here are more than 550,000 clones, 11% to 15% observed once, and the top ten hold just under 0.04%. Sequenced: naive CD4+ T cells from blood. The receptors come from a man between 18 and 29 years old with type 1 diabetes.

This clone was recorded a few times. The chain employs TRBV30 and TRBJ1-5, with 7 bases lining up with TRBD1. This CDR3 region has 16 residues. Per germline, CDR1 GTSNPN and CDR2 SVGIG (reference sequence). Germline trimming cut 1 base from V and 4 bases from J; bases unmatched to any gene: 10. The CDR3 loop reads CAWSGRQGWVNQPQHF. CDR3 in DNA: TGTGCCTGGAGTGGCCGACAGGGCTGGGTTAATCAGCCCCAGCATTTT. The variable domain in full, with the rest retrieved from reference TRBV30 and TRBJ1-5, is SQTIHQWPATLVQPVGSPLSLECTVEGTSNPNLYWYRQAAGRGLQLLFYSVGIGQISSEVPQNLSASRPQDRQFILSSKKLLLSDSGFYLCAWSGRQGWVNQPQHFGDGTRLSIL.

This clone was found a few times. This chain uses TRBV30 with TRBJ2-2; D not certain. V lost 0 bases to trimming and J lost 6 bases, with 5 bases between them. CDR1 and CDR2 from the germline V gene are GTSNPN and SVGIG (reference sequence). This CDR3 contains 12 residues. CDR3 amino acids: CAWSVTPGELFF. The CDR3 DNA sequence: TGTGCCTGGAGTGTGACTCCCGGGGAGCTGTTTTTT.

This clone came up a few times. Other nucleotide sequences from this sample produce the same CDR3. V gene TRBV30 combines with J gene TRBJ1-2; D not resolved. The CDR3 length is 11 residues. Germline values: CDR1 GTSNPN, CDR2 SVGIG (reference sequence). V was clipped by 0 bases and J by 4 bases, with 3 bases between them. In nucleotides, the CDR3 is TGTGCCTGGAGTGTAAGCTATGGCTACACCTTC. Its translation is CAWSVSYGYTF.

The CDR3 loop reads CASSVLTASSGNTIYF. The CDR3 DNA follows: TGTGCCAGCAGCGTCCTGACAGCGAGCTCTGGAAACACCATATATTTT. This chain uses TRBV9 with TRBJ1-3, with D perhaps matching TRBD1 (5 bases). CDR1 is SGDLS, CDR2 YYNGEE, per germline. The CDR3 extends over 16 amino acids. V dropped 2 bases and J dropped 0 bases, with 12 bases sitting between them. The variable domain in full, completed from reference TRBV9 and TRBJ1-3, reads DSGVTQTPKHLITATGQRVTLRCSPRSGDLSVYWYQQSLDQGLQFLIQYYNGEERAKGNILERFSAQQFPDLHSELNLSSLELGDSALYFCASSVLTASSGNTIYFGEGSWLTVV.

The chain links TRBV13 to TRBJ2-7; D might be TRBD2 (6 bases). The V gene's germline CDR1 is PRHDT and CDR2 FYEKMQ (reference sequence). With 6 bases removed from V and 8 bases from J, the gap between germline ends came to 17 bases. The CDR3 covers 13 residues. The CDR3 protein is CASRHRLDSKQYF. CDR3 in DNA: TGTGCCAGCAGACACCGACTAGATTCCAAGCAGTACTTC.

This clone was seen ten or more times. The chain carries TRBV14 and TRBJ2-4; tentative D call: TRBD1 (6 bases). Germline V lookup: CDR1 SGHDN, CDR2 FVKESK. V was clipped by 1 base and J by 12 bases, with 13 bases between them. This CDR3 is built from 13 residues. CDR3 residues: CASSQVGQKYQYF. The CDR3 region has the DNA TGTGCCAGCAGCCAAGTCGGACAGAAGTATCAGTACTTC. Full variable domain (remainder filled in from reference TRBV14 and TRBJ2-4): EAGVTQFPSHSVIEKGQTVTLRCDPISGHDNLYWYRRVMGKEIKFLLHFVKESKQDESGMPNNRFLAERTGGTYSTLKVQPAELEDSGVYFCASSQVGQKYQYFGAGTRLSVL.

Only a few counts were recorded for this clone. This CDR3 is also generated by other DNA sequences in the sample. This chain links TRBV29-1 with TRBJ1-1; D is undetermined. CDR3 length equals 13 residues. CDR1 SQVTM and CDR2 ANQGSEA come from the germline V gene. V shed 3 bases and J shed 0 bases, with 8 bases lying between them. DNA for the CDR3: TGCAGCGTTGAGGGCAGACTGAACACTGAAGCTTTCTTT. Its protein is CSVEGRLNTEAFF.

Only a few counts were recorded for this clone. J is TRBJ2-3 and V is TRBV2, with D perhaps given as TRBD1 or TRBD2 (6 bases each). Germline V lookup: CDR1 SNHLY, CDR2 FYNNEI. This CDR3 comprises 15 residues. V dropped 4 bases and J dropped 1 base, with 12 bases sitting between them. CDR3 nucleotides: TGTGCCAGCAGTGTGGAGGGGGTCGGCACAGATACGCAGTATTTT. Its protein is CASSVEGVGTDTQYF.

This clone was seen a handful of times. The gene calls are TRBV2 and TRBJ1-2; TRBD1 matches at 8 bases. Per the germline V gene, CDR1 is SNHLY and CDR2 is FYNNEI. The trim removed 3 bases at V and 8 bases at J, leaving 14 bases unmatched. The CDR3 has 16 residues. The DNA of the CDR3 is TGTGCCAGCAGTGACCGCTCCGCGACAGGGGCTAGAGGCTACACCTTC. As protein: CASSDRSATGARGYTF.

This clone came up a few times. This chain connects TRBV2 to TRBJ1-1, with TRBD1 identical over 8 bases. Trimming at V came to 5 bases and at J to 3 bases, leaving 5 bases not matched to a gene. CDR3 length: 14 amino acids. Germline V gene sequence: CDR1 SNHLY, CDR2 FYNNEI. CDR3 bases: TGTGCCAGCAGTCAAACAGGGGGGTACACTGAAGCTTTCTTT. Translating it yields CASSQTGGYTEAFF. Together with reference TRBV2 and TRBJ1-1, the CDR3 gives the full variable domain: EPEVTQTPSHQVTQMGQEVILRCVPISNHLYFYWYRQILGQKVEFLVSFYNNEISEKSEIFDDQFSVERPDGSNFTLKIRSTKLEDSAMYFCASSQTGGYTEAFFGQGTRLTVV.

This clone turned up a few times. V gene TRBV5-6 combines with J gene TRBJ1-1, with D perhaps matching TRBD1 (5 bases). Deletions cut 4 bases from V and 2 bases from J, with 18 bases between. The V gene's germline CDR1 is SGHDT and CDR2 YYEEEE. There are 16 residues in the CDR3. The CDR3 DNA is TGTGCCAGCAGCCCCCGGCAGGGCCTTCGAAACACTGAAGCTTTCTTT. It encodes CASSPRQGLRNTEAFF. The whole variable domain, filled in from reference TRBV5-6 and TRBJ1-1, reads DAGVTQSPTHLIKTRGQQVTLRCSPKSGHDTVSWYQQALGQGPQFIFQYYEEEERQRGNFPDRFSGHQFPNYSSELNVNALLLGDSALYLCASSPRQGLRNTEAFFGQGTRLTVV.

The sample holds a few counts of this clone. V gene TRBV29-1 combines with J gene TRBJ1-3; D unresolved. Germline CDR1 is SQVTM and CDR2 is ANQGSEA. CDR3 length: 14 amino acids. V was cut by 4 bases and J by 4 bases, with 14 bases left in between. CDR3 DNA sequence: TGCAGCGTTGGCTTGGACCTCATCGGAAACACCATATATTTT. This sequence encodes CSVGLDLIGNTIYF.

The chain has TRBV27 and TRBJ2-2; 9 bases match TRBD1. Germline CDR1 and CDR2: MNHEY and SMNVEV (reference sequence). The CDR3 contains 15 residues. The V segment lost 8 bases and the J segment 6 bases; nucleotides outside the gene matches: 10. The DNA for the CDR3 is TGTGCCAGCCGTAACGGGGACAGGGTGGCCGGGGAGCTGTTTTTT. Amino acid sequence: CASRNGDRVAGELFF.

This CDR3 is CASRGSQGLGETQYF. The CDR3 DNA is TGCGCCAGCAGAGGCTCACAGGGGCTAGGAGAGACCCAGTACTTC. The chain couples TRBV5-1 to TRBJ2-5; 7 bases are shared with TRBD1. This CDR3 has 15 amino acids. CDR1 is SGHRS, CDR2 YFSETQ, per germline. V was pared by 5 bases and J by 4 bases, with 11 bases of the junction left unmatched.

This clone occurred a few times. The V call is TRBV6-5, the J call TRBJ2-1, with a possible D match to TRBD2 (6 bases). V lost 6 bases and J 4 bases, leaving 16 bases between the germline ends. Per germline, CDR1 MNHEY and CDR2 SVGAGI. CDR3 length equals 15 residues. In nucleotides, the CDR3 is TGTGCCAGCAGCCCCCAGGGACTTGGATACAATGAGCAGTTCTTC. It specifies CASSPQGLGYNEQFF.